This T cell receptor beta chain is from a study of graft-versus-host responses after intestinal transplantation. Study-level points and caveats: Allografts from individuals with graft-donor T cell macrochimerism displayed high graft-versus-host to host-versus-graft clonal ratios.

This clone was found once. What it binds is not known. TCRdb's table, derived via immunoSEQ multiplex PCR, lists solely in-frame clones and lacks some. Here the sample spans about 59,000 clones, 85% to 95% being singletons. V lost 6 bases to trimming and J lost 9 bases, with 15 bases between them. CDR1 is MNHEY and CDR2 is SVGAGI in the germline V gene. This CDR3 has 13 residues. Here the sequenced sample was unstimulated CD4+ T cells sorted from spleen or lymph node cells, taken before transplant. The source is a human donor who was the organ donor for an intestinal transplant. The rearrangement uses TRBV6-5 and TRBJ2-1; D not certain. The CDR3 is CASSPRLSTEQFF. CDR3 DNA sequence: TGTGCCAGCAGCCCTCGCCTTAGCACTGAGCAGTTCTTC.